This TCR beta chain came from a study of blood T cell repertoires in COVID-19. Study-level background: There were acute and convalescent COVID-19 samples, and they came from the United States, Italy and Spain.

Per the original methods: Using reference gene primer amplification, nucleated cell counts were estimated. Using immunoSEQ multiplex PCR, the repertoire was profiled, and TCRdb retains in-frame clones only, with some absent. V, J and clone size derive from that table, while D and trimming were established from the DNA sequence. This table holds tens of thousands of clones, over 65% found once. Germline CDR1 and CDR2: MDHEN and SYDVKM. This CDR3 spans 14 amino acids. V was clipped by 4 bases and J by 3 bases, with 12 bases between them. The table lists this clone with a count of one. This receptor was identified in a woman aged 55-70 years with acute or convalescent COVID-19. The V gene is TRBV28, the J gene TRBJ1-1; D unresolved. The sample comprised peripheral blood. CDR3 sequence reads: CASSSRSSYTEAFF. CDR3 nucleotides: TGTGCCAGCAGTTCCCGTTCGTCCTACACTGAAGCTTTCTTT.